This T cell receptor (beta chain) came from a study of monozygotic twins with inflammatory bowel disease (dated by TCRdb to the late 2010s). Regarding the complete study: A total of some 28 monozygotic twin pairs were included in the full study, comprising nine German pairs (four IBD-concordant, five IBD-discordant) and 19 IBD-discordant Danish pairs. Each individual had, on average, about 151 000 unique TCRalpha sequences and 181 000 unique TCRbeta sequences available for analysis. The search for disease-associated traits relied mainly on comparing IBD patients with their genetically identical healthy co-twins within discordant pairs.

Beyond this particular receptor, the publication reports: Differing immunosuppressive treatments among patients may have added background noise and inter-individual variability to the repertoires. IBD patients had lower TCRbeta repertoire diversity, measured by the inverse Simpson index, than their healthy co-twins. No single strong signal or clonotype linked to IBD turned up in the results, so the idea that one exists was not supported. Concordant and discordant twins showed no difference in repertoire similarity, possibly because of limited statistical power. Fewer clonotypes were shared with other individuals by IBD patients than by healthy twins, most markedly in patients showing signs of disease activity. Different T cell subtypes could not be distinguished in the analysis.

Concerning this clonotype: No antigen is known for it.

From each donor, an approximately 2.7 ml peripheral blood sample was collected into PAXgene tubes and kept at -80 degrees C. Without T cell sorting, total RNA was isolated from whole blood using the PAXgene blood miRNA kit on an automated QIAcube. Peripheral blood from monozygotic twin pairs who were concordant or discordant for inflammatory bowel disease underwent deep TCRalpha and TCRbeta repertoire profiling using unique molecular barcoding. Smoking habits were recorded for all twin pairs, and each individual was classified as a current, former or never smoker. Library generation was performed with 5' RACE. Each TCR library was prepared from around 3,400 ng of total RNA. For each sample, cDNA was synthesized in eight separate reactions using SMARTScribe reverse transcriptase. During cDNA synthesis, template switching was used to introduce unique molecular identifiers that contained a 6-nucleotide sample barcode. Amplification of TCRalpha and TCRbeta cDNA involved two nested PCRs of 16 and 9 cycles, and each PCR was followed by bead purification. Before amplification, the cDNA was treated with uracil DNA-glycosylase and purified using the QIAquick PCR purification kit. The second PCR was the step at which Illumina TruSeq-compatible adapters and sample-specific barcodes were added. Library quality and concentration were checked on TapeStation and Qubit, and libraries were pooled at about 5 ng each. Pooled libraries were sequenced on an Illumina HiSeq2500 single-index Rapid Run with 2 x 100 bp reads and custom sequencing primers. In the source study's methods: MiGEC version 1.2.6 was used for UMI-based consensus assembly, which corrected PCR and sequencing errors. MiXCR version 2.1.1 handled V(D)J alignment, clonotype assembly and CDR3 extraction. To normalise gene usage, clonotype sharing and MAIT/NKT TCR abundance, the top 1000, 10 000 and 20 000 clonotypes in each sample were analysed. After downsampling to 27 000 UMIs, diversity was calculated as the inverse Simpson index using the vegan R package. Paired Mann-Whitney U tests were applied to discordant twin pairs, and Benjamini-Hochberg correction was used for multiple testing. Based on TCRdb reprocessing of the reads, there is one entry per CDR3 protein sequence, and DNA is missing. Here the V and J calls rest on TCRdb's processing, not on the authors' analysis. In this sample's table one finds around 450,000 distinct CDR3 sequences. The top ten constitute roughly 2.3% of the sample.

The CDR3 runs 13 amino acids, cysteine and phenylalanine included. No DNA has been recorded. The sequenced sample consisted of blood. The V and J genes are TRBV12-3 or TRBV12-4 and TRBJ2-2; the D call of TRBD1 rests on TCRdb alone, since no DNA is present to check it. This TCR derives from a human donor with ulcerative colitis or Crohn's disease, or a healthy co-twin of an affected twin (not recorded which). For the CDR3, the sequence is CASSPILSGELFF.